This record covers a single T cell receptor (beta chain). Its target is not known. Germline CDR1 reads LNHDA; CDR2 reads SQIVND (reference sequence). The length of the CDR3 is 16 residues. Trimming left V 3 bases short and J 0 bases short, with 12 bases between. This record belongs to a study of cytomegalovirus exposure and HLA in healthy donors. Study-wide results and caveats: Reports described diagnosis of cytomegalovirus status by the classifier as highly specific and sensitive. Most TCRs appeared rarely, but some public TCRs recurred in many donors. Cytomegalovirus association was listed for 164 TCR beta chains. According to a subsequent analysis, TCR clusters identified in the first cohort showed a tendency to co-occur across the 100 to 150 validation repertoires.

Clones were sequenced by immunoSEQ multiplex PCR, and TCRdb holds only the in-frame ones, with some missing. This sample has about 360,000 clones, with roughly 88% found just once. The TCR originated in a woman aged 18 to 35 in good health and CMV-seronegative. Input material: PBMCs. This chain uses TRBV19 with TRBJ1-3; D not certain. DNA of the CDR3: TGTGCCAGTAGTATCGGGAGGCGAATCTCTGGAAACACCATATATTTT. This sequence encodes CASSIGRRISGNTIYF.